The 16 T cell receptor beta chains in this list originate from one sample, sequenced in a study of immune evolution from preneoplasia to lung adenocarcinoma. Method: immunoSEQ multiplex PCR; TCRdb's copy keeps in-frame clones and lacks some. The sample shows some 6,500 clones, 75% to 90% of them seen only once. Sequencing used FFPE lung adenocarcinoma in situ tissue. These receptors all stem from a donor at least 70 years old with lung adenocarcinoma.

The chain carries TRBV5-1 and TRBJ2-5; TRBD2 matches at 11 bases. J gave up 5 bases and V 0 bases, and 3 bases lay outside the gene matches. The germline CDR1 and CDR2 sequences are SGHRS and YFSETQ. This CDR3 has 15 amino acids. The CDR3 DNA follows: TGCGCCAGCAGCTTGGCTCGGACTAGCGGGGAGACCCAGTACTTC. This codes for CASSLARTSGETQYF.

The V call is TRBV11-2, the J call TRBJ2-7; the match to TRBD2 covers 7 bases. CDR1 and CDR2 (germline): SGHAT, FQNNGV. The CDR3 is 14 residues long. V was pared by 1 base and J by 2 bases, with 2 bases of the junction left unmatched. CDR3: CASSLVGGTYEQYF. The CDR3 DNA reads as TGTGCCAGCAGCTTAGTGGGAGGGACCTACGAGCAGTACTTC. Full variable domain (remainder filled in from reference TRBV11-2 and TRBJ2-7): EAGVAQSPRYKIIEKRQSVAFWCNPISGHATLYWYQQILGQGPKLLIQFQNNGVVDDSQLPKDRFSAERLKGVDSTLKIQPAKLEDSAVYLCASSLVGGTYEQYFGPGTRLTVT.

This rearrangement joins TRBV7-9 to TRBJ2-1; D is perhaps TRBD2 (6 bases). Between the trimmed V and J ends, which lost 1 base and 7 bases, there was a span of 14 bases. Germline V gene data show CDR1 as SEHNR and CDR2 as FQNEAQ (reference sequence). The CDR3 is made up of 15 amino acids. The DNA for the CDR3 is TGTGCCAGCAGCTTAGAACGGGGGTCCGTAAATGAGCAGTTCTTC. This codes for CASSLERGSVNEQFF.

This sequence joins TRBV7-2 and TRBJ2-5; 13 bases fit TRBD2. The junction had 11 bases not matched to a gene; V was cut back by 5 bases and J by 14 bases. The CDR3 has 14 residues. CDR1 is SGHTA, CDR2 FQGNSA, per germline. The CDR3 is CASSPSTSGRGPYF. CDR3 nucleotide sequence: TGTGCCAGCAGCCCGAGTACTAGCGGGAGGGGACCATACTTC. Full variable domain (missing parts from reference TRBV7-2 and TRBJ2-5): GAGVSQSPSNKVTEKGKDVELRCDPISGHTALYWYRQSLGQGLEFLIYFQGNSAPDKSGLPSDRFSAERTGGSVSTLTIQRTQQEDSAVYLCASSPSTSGRGPYFGPGTRLLVL.

V gene TRBV19 combines with J gene TRBJ2-1; 7 nucleotides line up with TRBD2. V lost 7 bases to trimming and J lost 0 bases; unmatched junction nucleotides: 12. Germline CDR1 is LNHDA and CDR2 is SQIVND (reference sequence). The CDR3 is 17 amino acids. CDR3 sequence: CASTSSRRERSYNEQFF. CDR3 nucleotide sequence: TGTGCCAGTACCTCCTCCCGGCGGGAGCGCTCCTACAATGAGCAGTTCTTC.

The chain employs TRBV7-9 and TRBJ2-7; unclear D gene. Trimming shortened V by 1 base and J by 7 bases, and 14 bases separated the two germline ends. From germline, CDR1 is SEHNR and CDR2 FQNEAQ (reference sequence). The length of the CDR3 is 14 residues. DNA of the CDR3: TGTGCCAGCAGCTTAGGGGGAACACGTTTTGAGCAGTACTTC. Protein sequence: CASSLGGTRFEQYF.

V gene TRBV6-6 combines with J gene TRBJ2-7, with 8 bases lining up with TRBD1. Germline V gene lookup returns CDR1 MNHNY and CDR2 SVGAGI (reference sequence). There are 16 residues in the CDR3. V shed 6 bases, J shed 1 base, and the junction held 11 bases outside the gene matches. The CDR3 loop reads CASSFTQGAGSYEQYF. Written as DNA, the CDR3 is TGTGCCAGCAGCTTTACCCAGGGGGCAGGTTCCTACGAGCAGTACTTC.

The CDR3 loop is CASSLGQLQGALHF. The CDR3 nucleotides read TGTGCCAGCAGCCTGGGACAGCTCCAAGGCGCCCTCCACTTT. V and J are TRBV11-3 and TRBJ1-6; 7 nucleotides align to TRBD1. V shed 5 bases and J 14 bases; nucleotides not matched to a gene: 12. The length of the CDR3 is 14 residues. CDR1 is SGHNT, CDR2 YENEEA, per germline.

V usage is TRBV29-1 and J usage is TRBJ2-7, with D perhaps matching TRBD1 or TRBD2 (5 bases each). V gave up 4 bases and J gave up 5 bases, with 12 bases separating them. The CDR3 extends over 12 amino acids. The germline V gene encodes CDR1 SQVTM and CDR2 ANQGSEA. DNA of the CDR3: TGCAGCGTTGTGGGTGGGGGAGACGAGCAGTACTTC. This sequence encodes CSVVGGGDEQYF.

This clone was detected only once. J is TRBJ1-4 and V is TRBV2, with no clear D. V lost 1 base and J lost 0, with 15 bases in between. CDR1 is SNHLY and CDR2 is FYNNEI in the germline V gene. The length of the CDR3 is 18 residues. CDR3 bases: TGTGCCAGCAGTGAAGGGTCCCCGAACCCTGCAACTAATGAAAAACTGTTTTTT. Protein sequence: CASSEGSPNPATNEKLFF.

Details on this clone: The germline gene is not matched at one end of the junction; a read error may be the cause. J is TRBJ2-2 and V is TRBV7-7; 8 bases agree with TRBD2. The length of the CDR3 is 17 residues. Germline CDR1 is SSHAT and CDR2 is FNYEAQ (reference sequence). The DNA for the CDR3 is TGTGCTAGCAGCTTACTGATCAGCGGGAGTTCTCCCGGGGAGCTGTTTTTT. Translated, it gives CASSLLISGSSPGELFF.

The rearrangement uses TRBV9 and TRBJ2-1; D is uncertain. The CDR3 runs 15 residues. Germline CDR1 and CDR2: SGDLS and YYNGEE. V lost 2 bases, J lost 0 bases, and 9 bases lay in between. The CDR3 loop reads CASSVRDRSYNEQFF. The CDR3 nucleotides are TGTGCCAGCAGCGTCCGTGACCGCTCCTACAATGAGCAGTTCTTC.

The chain is built from TRBV6-6 and TRBJ2-5, with a tentative D call TRBD1 (5 bases). V was shortened by 6 bases and J by 5 bases, with 10 bases between the two germline ends. Germline loops: CDR1 MNHNY, CDR2 SVGAGI (reference sequence). This CDR3 region has 12 residues. The CDR3 coding sequence is TGTGCCAGCAGGGGGCGGTTGGAGACCCAGTACTTC. It translates to CASRGRLETQYF.

The chain uses TRBV30 and TRBJ1-1; D might be TRBD1 (5 bases). The CDR3 runs to 14 residues. Trimming removed 0 bases from V and 5 bases from J, with 13 bases in between. CDR1 is GTSNPN, CDR2 SVGIG, per germline (reference sequence). The DNA of the CDR3 is TGTGCCTGGAGTGTGTGGAGGGGTCGTACTGAAGCTTTCTTT. Protein: CAWSVWRGRTEAFF. The full variable domain, with the rest looked up from reference TRBV30 and TRBJ1-1, is SQTIHQWPATLVQPVGSPLSLECTVEGTSNPNLYWYRQAAGRGLQLLFYSVGIGQISSEVPQNLSASRPQDRQFILSSKKLLLSDSGFYLCAWSVWRGRTEAFFGQGTRLTVV.

The rearrangement links TRBV5-1 to TRBJ2-7, with D perhaps TRBD2 (6 bases). The CDR3 has 16 residues. The ends were cut back, 1 base at V and 2 bases at J, with 16 bases in the middle. Germline V lookup: CDR1 SGHRS, CDR2 YFSETQ. In nucleotides, the CDR3 is TGCGCCAGCAGCTTGTTTTTCGAGACTAGTCCCTACGAGCAGTACTTC. The encoded protein is CASSLFFETSPYEQYF.

The genes are TRBV7-9 and TRBJ1-4, with 7 bases that match TRBD1. The germline V gene encodes CDR1 SEHNR and CDR2 FQNEAQ (reference sequence). The trim removed 5 bases at V and 12 bases at J, leaving 9 bases unmatched. The CDR3 covers 13 residues. The CDR3 sequence is CASSTRDRSELFF. For the CDR3, the DNA is TGTGCCAGCAGCACGAGGGACAGAAGTGAACTGTTTTTT.